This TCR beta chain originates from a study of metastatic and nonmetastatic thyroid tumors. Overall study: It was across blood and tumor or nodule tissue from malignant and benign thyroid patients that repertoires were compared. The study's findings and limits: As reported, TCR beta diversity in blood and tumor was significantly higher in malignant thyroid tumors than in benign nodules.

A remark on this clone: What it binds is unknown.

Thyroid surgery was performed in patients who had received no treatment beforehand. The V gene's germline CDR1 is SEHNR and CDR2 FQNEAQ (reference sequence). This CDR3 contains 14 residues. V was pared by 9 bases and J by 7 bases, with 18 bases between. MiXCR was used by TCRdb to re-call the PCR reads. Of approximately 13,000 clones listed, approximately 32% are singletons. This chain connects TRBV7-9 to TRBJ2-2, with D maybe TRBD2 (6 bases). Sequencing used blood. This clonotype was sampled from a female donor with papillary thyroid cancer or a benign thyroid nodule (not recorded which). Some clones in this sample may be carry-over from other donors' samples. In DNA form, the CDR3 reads TGTGCCAGTGGCAGCCGACTAGGTGGCGGGGAGCTGTTTTTT. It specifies CASGSRLGGGELFF.